This entry describes one TCR beta chain. Repertoires were generated with immunoSEQ multiplex PCR, while TCRdb's copy carries only in-frame clones and drops some. The repertoire has tens of thousands of clones, over 70% of them found once; the top ten carry roughly 2.8%. Mismatch repair deficiency was confirmed in all patients, by PCR or immunohistochemistry. The TCR-sequenced patients were a few responders to pembrolizumab. This CDR3 is 16 amino acids long. Germline V CDR1 and CDR2: SQVTM, ANQGSEA. V shed 0 bases, J shed 1 base, and the junction held 6 bases outside the gene matches. This sample was taken from a study of PD-1 blockade in mismatch repair-deficient tumors. The overall study: Enrolled about 2012-2017, patients had progressing, pretreated mismatch repair-deficient cancers of 11 to 13 types.

This clonotype was sampled from an adult with mismatch repair-deficient cancer. Source: peripheral blood, taken 12 weeks after starting pembrolizumab. J is TRBJ2-1 and V is TRBV29-1; the match to TRBD1 covers 7 bases. The CDR3 DNA is TGCAGCGTTGAAGATCAGGACAGGAGATCCTACAATGAGCAGTTCTTC. This codes for CSVEDQDRRSYNEQFF.